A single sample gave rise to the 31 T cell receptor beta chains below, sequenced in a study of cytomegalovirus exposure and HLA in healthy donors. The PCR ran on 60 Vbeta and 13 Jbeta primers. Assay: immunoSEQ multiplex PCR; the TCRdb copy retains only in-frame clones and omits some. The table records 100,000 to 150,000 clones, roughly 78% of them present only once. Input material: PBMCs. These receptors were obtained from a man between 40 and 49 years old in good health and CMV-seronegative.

DNA for the CDR3: TGCGCCAGCAGCGCGGGACAGGGTGGCACAGATACGCAGTATTTT. This gives the protein CASSAGQGGTDTQYF. This rearrangement joins TRBV5-1 to TRBJ2-3; 9 nucleotides match TRBD1. The length of the CDR3 is 15 residues. V was pared by 4 bases and J by 1 base, with 4 bases of the junction left unmatched. In germline, CDR1 is SGHRS, CDR2 YFSETQ. Supplemented by reference TRBV5-1 and TRBJ2-3, the full variable domain reads KAGVTQTPRYLIKTRGQQVTLSCSPISGHRSVSWYQQTPGQGLQFLFEYFSETQRNKGNFPGRFSGRQFSNSRSEMNVSTLELGDSALYLCASSAGQGGTDTQYFGPGTRLTVL.

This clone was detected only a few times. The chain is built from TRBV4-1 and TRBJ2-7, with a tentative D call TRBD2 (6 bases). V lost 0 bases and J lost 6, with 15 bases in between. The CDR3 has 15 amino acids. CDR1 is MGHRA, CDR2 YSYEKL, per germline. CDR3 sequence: CASSQDQFGGSEQYV. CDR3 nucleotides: TGCGCCAGCAGCCAAGATCAATTCGGAGGGTCCGAGCAGTACGTC.

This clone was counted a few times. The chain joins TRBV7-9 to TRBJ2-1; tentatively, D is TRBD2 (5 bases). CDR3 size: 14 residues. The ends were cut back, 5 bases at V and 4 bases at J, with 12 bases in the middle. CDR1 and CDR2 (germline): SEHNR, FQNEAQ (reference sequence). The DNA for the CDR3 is TGTGCCAGCAGCATGCTAGCAGAATACAATGAGCAGTTCTTC. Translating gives CASSMLAEYNEQFF.

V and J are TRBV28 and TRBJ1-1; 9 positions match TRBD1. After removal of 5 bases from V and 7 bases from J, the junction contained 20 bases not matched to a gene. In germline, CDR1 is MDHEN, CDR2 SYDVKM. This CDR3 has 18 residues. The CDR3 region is CASSPTGTGLNKESEAFF. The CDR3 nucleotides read TGTGCCAGCAGTCCAACCGGGACAGGGCTTAACAAAGAAAGTGAAGCTTTCTTT.

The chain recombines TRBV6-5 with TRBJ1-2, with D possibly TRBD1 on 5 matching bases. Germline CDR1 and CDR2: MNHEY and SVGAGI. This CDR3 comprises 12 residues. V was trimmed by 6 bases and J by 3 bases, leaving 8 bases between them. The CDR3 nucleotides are TGTGCCAGCAGCAGGGTCGACTATGGCTACACCTTC. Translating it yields CASSRVDYGYTF.

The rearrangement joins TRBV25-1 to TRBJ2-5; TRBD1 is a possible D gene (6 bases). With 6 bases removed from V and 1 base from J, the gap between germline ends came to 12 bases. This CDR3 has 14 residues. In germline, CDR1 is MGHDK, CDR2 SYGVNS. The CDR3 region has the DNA TGTGCCAGCAGCTTAGACAGGACCCAAGAGACCCAGTACTTC. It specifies CASSLDRTQETQYF.

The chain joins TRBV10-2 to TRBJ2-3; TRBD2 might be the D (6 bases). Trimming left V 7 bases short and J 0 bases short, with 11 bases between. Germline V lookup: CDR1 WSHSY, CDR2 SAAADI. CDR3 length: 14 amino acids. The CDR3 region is CASTPSGSTDTQYF. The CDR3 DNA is TGCGCCAGCACCCCGAGCGGGAGCACAGATACGCAGTATTTT.

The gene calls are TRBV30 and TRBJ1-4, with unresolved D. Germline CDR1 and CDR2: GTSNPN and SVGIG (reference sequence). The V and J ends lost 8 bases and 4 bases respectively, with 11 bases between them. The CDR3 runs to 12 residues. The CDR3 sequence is CARTGFNEKLFF. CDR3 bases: TGTGCCCGGACGGGTTTTAATGAAAAACTGTTTTTT.

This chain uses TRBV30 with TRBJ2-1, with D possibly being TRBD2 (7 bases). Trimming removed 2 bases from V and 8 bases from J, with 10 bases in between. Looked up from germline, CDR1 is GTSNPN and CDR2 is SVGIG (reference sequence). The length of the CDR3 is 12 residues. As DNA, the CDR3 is TGTGCCTGGAGTTTAGGGGGGGATGAGCAGTTCTTC. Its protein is CAWSLGGDEQFF.

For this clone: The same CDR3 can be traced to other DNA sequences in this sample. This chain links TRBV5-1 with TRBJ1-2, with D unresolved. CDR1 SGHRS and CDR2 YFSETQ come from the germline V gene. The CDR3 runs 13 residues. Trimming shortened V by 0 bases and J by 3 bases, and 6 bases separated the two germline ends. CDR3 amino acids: CASSLGSDYGYTF. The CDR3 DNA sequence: TGCGCCAGCAGCTTGGGCAGTGACTATGGCTACACCTTC.

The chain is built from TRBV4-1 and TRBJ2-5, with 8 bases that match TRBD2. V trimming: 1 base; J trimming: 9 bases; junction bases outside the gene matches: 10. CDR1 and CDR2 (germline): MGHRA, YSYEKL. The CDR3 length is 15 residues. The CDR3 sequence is CASSQAGGLGGAQYF. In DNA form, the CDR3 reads TGCGCCAGCAGCCAAGCCGGGGGGCTCGGGGGGGCCCAGTACTTC.

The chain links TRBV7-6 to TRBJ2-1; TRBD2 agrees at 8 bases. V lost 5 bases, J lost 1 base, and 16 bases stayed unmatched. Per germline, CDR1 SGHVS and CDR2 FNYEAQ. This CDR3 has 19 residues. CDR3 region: CASSLRDGASGPSYNEQFF. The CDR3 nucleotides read TGTGCCAGCAGCCTAAGGGACGGCGCTAGCGGGCCTTCCTACAATGAGCAGTTCTTC.

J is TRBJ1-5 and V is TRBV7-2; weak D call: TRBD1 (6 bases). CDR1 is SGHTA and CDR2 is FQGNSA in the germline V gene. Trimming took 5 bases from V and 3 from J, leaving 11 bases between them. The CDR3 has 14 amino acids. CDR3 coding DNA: TGTGCCAGCAGCCCGGACAGCCTCAATCAGCCCCAGCATTTT. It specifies CASSPDSLNQPQHF. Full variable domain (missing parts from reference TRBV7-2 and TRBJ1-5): GAGVSQSPSNKVTEKGKDVELRCDPISGHTALYWYRQSLGQGLEFLIYFQGNSAPDKSGLPSDRFSAERTGGSVSTLTIQRTQQEDSAVYLCASSPDSLNQPQHFGDGTRLSIL.

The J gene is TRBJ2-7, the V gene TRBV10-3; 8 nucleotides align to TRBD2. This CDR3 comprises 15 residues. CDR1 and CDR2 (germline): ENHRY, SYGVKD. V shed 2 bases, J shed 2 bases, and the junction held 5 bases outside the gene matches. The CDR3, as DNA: TGTGCCATCAGTGAGGGCCTCGGGGGGGCCTACGAGCAGTACTTC. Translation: CAISEGLGGAYEQYF.

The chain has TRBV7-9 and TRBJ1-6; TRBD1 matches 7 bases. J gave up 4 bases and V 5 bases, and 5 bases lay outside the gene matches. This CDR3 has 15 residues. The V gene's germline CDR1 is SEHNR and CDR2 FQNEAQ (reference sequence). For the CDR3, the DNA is TGTGCCAGCAGCCCTTGGGACAGATATAATTCACCCCTCCACTTT. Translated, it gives CASSPWDRYNSPLHF.

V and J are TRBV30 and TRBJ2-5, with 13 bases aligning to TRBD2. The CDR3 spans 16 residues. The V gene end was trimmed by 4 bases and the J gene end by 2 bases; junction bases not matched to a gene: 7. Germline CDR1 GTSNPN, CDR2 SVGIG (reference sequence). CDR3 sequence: CAWKLAGGSPQETQYF. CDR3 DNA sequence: TGTGCCTGGAAACTAGCGGGAGGGAGTCCACAAGAGACCCAGTACTTC.

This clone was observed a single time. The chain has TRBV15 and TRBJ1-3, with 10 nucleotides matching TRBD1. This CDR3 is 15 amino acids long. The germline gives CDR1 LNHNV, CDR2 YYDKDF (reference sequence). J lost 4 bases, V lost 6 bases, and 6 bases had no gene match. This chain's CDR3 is CATRVDRGPGNTIYF. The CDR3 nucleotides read TGTGCCACCAGGGTTGACAGGGGGCCAGGAAACACCATATATTTT.

The CDR3 loop is CASSLVTYGNEQFF. CDR3 in DNA: TGTGCCAGCAGCTTAGTTACCTACGGGAATGAGCAGTTCTTC. The V and J genes are TRBV7-9 and TRBJ2-1; the D is unclear. The CDR3 totals 14 residues. V lost 1 base to trimming and J lost 7 bases, with 11 bases between them. Germline V gives CDR1 SEHNR, CDR2 FQNEAQ (reference sequence). The whole variable domain, filled in from reference TRBV7-9 and TRBJ2-1, reads DTGVSQNPRHKITKRGQNVTFRCDPISEHNRLYWYRQTLGQGPEFLTYFQNEAQLEKSRLLSDRFSAERPKGSFSTLEIQRTEQGDSAMYLCASSLVTYGNEQFFGPGTRLTVL.

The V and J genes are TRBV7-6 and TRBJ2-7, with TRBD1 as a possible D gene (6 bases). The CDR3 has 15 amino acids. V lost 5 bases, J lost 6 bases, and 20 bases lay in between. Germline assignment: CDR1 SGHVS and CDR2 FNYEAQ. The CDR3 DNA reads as TGTGCCAGCAGCCAAAACCAGGGGTTGGGGAGCGAGCAGTACTTC. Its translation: CASSQNQGLGSEQYF.

CDR3: CASSELYTGELFF. CDR3 DNA sequence: TGTGCCAGCAGTGAACTCTACACCGGGGAGCTGTTTTTT. The chain has TRBV6-1 and TRBJ2-2; D gene uncertain. V was clipped by 2 bases and J by 3 bases, with 4 bases between them. There are 13 residues in the CDR3. Per the germline V gene, CDR1 is MNHNS and CDR2 is SASEGT.

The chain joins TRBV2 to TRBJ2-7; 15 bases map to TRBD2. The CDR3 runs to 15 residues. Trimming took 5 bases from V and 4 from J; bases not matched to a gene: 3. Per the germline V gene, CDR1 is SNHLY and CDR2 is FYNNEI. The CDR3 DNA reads TGTGCCAGCAGTCGAGGGACTAGCGGGGGGTACGAGCAGTACTTC. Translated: CASSRGTSGGYEQYF.

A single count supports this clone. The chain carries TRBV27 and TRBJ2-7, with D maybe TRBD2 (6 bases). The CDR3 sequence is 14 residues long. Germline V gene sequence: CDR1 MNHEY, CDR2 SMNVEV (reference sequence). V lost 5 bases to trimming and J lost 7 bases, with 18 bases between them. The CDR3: CASSTAGFSGEQYF. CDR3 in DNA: TGTGCCAGCAGTACAGCGGGTTTCTCGGGAGAGCAGTACTTC.

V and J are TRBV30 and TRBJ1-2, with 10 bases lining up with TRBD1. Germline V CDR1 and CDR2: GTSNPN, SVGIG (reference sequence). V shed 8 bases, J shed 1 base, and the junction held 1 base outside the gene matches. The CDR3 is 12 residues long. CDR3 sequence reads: CAGDRGNYGYTF. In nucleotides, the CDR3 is TGTGCCGGGGACAGGGGTAACTATGGCTACACCTTC.

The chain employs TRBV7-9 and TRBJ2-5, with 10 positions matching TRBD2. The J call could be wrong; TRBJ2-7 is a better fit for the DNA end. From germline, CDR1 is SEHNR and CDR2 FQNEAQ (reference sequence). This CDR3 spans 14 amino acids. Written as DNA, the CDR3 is TGTGCCAGCAGCTTTAGTCTAGCGGGAGACGAGCAGTACTTC. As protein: CASSFSLAGDEQYF.

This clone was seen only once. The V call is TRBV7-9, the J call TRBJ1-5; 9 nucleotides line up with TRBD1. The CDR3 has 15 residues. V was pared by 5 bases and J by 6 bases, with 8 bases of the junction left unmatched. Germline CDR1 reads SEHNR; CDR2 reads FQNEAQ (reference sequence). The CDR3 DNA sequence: TGTGCCAGCAGCCCACAGGGGGCGTCGGTTCAGCCCCAGCATTTT. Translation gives CASSPQGASVQPQHF. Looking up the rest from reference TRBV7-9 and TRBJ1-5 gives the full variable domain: DTGVSQNPRHKITKRGQNVTFRCDPISEHNRLYWYRQTLGQGPEFLTYFQNEAQLEKSRLLSDRFSAERPKGSFSTLEIQRTEQGDSAMYLCASSPQGASVQPQHFGDGTRLSIL.

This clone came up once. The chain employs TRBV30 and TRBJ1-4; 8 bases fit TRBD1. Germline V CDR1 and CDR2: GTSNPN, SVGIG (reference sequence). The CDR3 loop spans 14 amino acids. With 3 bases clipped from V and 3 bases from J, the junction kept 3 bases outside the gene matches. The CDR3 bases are TGTGCCTGGAGAGGACAGGGAGCTAATGAAAAACTGTTTTTT. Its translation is CAWRGQGANEKLFF.

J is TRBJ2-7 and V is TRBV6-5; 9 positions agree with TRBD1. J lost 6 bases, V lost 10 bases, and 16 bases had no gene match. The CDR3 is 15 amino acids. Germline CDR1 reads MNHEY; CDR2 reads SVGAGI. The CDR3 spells CANTNSRDRACEQYF. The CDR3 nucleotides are TGTGCCAACACTAATTCCCGGGACAGGGCTTGCGAGCAGTACTTC.

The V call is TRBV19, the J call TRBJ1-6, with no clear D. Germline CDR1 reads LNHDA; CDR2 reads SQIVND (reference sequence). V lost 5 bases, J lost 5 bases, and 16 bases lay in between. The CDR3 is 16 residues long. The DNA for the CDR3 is TGTGCCAGTAGTCCAAGGACTCAGAGCGATAATTCACCCCTCCACTTT. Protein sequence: CASSPRTQSDNSPLHF.

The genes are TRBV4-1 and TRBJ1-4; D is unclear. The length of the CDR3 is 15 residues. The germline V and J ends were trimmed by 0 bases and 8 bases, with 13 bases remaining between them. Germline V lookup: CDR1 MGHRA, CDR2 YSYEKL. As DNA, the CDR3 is TGCGCCAGCAGCCAAGATTTACAGTGGAGGGAAAAACTGTTTTTT. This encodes CASSQDLQWREKLFF.

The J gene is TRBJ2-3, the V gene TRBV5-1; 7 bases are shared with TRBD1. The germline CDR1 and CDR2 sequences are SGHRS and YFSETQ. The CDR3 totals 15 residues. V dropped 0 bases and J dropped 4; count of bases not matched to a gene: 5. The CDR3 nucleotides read TGCGCCAGCAGCTTGGAGGGACAGAAGGCAGATACGCAGTATTTT. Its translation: CASSLEGQKADTQYF.

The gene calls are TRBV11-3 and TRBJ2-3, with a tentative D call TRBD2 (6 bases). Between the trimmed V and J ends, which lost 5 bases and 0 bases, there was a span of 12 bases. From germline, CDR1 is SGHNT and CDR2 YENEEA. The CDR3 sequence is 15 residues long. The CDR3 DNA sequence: TGTGCCAGCAGCCTCGGCGGGAAAAGCACAGATACGCAGTATTTT. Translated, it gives CASSLGGKSTDTQYF.